This T cell receptor beta chain derives from a study of blood T cell repertoires in COVID-19. The CDR3 has 14 residues. From germline, CDR1 is SEHNR and CDR2 FQNEAQ (reference sequence). Losses at the gene ends were 5 bases for V and 1 base for J; bases not matched to a gene: 3. Some clones are missing from TCRdb's copy, which holds only in-frame ones; the method was immunoSEQ multiplex PCR. Counted here are roughly 70,000 clones, 80% to 95% occurring once; the ten biggest clones make up 2.6%. The chain is built from TRBV7-9 and TRBJ2-5; 8 bases are a match to TRBD1. The sample comprised peripheral blood. This clonotype originated in a man in his forties or fifties with COVID-19, enrolled during active disease. The CDR3 is CASSLTGAQETQYF. The DNA for the CDR3 is TGTGCCAGCAGCCTGACAGGGGCCCAAGAGACCCAGTACTTC.